The source of this T cell receptor beta chain is a study of shared clonotypes between healthy human individuals. Deletions cut 0 bases from V and 3 bases from J, with 15 bases between. This CDR3 contains 17 residues. Germline lookup yields CDR1 LGHNA and CDR2 YSLEER. Naivety among CD8 cells was defined by CD45RO negativity and positive CCR7 selection, thereby excluding terminally differentiated effector memory CD45RA+ cells. Produced via immunoSEQ multiplex PCR; TCRdb's table is partial and in-frame only. The table lists about 2 million clones, about 95% of them singletons. Sample: naive CD8+ T cells sorted from blood. The sequence derives from a man in his late teens or twenties in good health. The chain has TRBV4-3 and TRBJ2-1; D is perhaps TRBD2 (6 bases). The CDR3 DNA follows: TGCGCCAGCAGCCAAGAGAGGGGCGCGGGGCTCTACAATGAGCAGTTCTTC. Its protein product is CASSQERGAGLYNEQFF.